The entry below describes one TCR beta chain. No antigen is known for it. The libraries of TRB cDNA were prepared using 5' RACE with UMI labels. Reprocessing the 5' RACE reads, TCRdb reports a single entry for every CDR3 protein and omits DNA. The table counts tens of thousands of distinct CDR3 sequences; roughly a quarter lies in the top ten. These data come from a study of CXCR3-negative and CXCR3-positive naive CD8 T cells. The study's findings and limits: Naive cells that were CXCR3-negative or CXCR3-positive used TRBV-TRBJ genes alike, while memory cells diverged.

Triplicates of roughly 300,000 cells were sorted from each CD8+ T cell subset. Germline lookup yields CDR1 WNHNN and CDR2 SYGVQD (reference sequence). CDR3 length equals 15 residues. The chain recombines TRBV10-1 with TRBJ2-7; checking the TCRdb D call of TRBD2 is not possible without DNA. The sequence came from a human donor in good health. Some clones in this sample may be carry-over from other donors' samples. Sequencing input: memory CD8+ T cells from blood. The CDR3 region is CASSEASVLSYEQYF.